These 2 T cell receptor beta chains were sequenced from one sample in a study of control samples from healthy donors and cancer patients. Data came from immunoSEQ multiplex PCR; TCRdb stores just in-frame clones and leaves some out. The data show some 140,000 clones, 70% to 90% seen once. Sequences were obtained from blood. All receptors derive from a woman aged 30 to 39 in good health.

The chain links TRBV4-1 to TRBJ2-3; TRBD1 or TRBD2 may be the D gene (5 bases each). From germline, CDR1 is MGHRA and CDR2 YSYEKL. V shed 1 base and J shed 6 bases, with 14 bases lying between them. The CDR3 is made up of 15 amino acids. For the CDR3, the DNA is TGCGCCAGCAGCCAAGCAAACGGGGCAGGCGATACGCAGTATTTT. Translation: CASSQANGAGDTQYF.

The chain uses TRBV5-6 and TRBJ2-5; TRBD1 aligns across 8 bases. This CDR3 has 14 amino acids. Germline V CDR1 and CDR2: SGHDT, YYEEEE. V shed 5 bases and J 1 base; nucleotides not matched to a gene: 4. The CDR3 DNA reads as TGTGCCAGCAGAGGACAGGGAGGCCAAGAGACCCAGTACTTC. The encoded protein is CASRGQGGQETQYF.